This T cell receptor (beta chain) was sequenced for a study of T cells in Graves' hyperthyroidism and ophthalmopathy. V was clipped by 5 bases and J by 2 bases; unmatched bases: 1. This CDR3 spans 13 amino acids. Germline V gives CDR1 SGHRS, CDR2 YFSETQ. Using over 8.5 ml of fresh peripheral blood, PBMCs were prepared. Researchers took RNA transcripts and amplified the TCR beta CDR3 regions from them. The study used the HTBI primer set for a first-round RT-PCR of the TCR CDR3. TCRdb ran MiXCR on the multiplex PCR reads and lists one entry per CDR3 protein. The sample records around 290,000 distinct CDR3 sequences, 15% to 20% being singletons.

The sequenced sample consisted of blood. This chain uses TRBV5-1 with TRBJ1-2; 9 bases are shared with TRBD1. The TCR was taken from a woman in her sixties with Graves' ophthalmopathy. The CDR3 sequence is CASSGQGNYGYTF. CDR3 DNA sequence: TGCGCCAGCAGTGGACAGGGGAACTATGGCTACACCTTC.